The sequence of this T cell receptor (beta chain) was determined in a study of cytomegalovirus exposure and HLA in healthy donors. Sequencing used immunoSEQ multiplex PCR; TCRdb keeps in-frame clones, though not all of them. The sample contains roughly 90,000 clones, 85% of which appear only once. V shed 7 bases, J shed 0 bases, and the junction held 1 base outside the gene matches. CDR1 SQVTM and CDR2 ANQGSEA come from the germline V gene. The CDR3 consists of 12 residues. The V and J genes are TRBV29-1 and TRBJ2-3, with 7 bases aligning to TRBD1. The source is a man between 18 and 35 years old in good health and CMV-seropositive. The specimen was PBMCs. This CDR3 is CSGDSSTDTQYF. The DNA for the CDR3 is TGCAGCGGGGACAGTAGCACAGATACGCAGTATTTT.